The sequence of this T cell receptor (beta chain) was determined in a study of T cells in Graves' hyperthyroidism and ophthalmopathy. The diagnoses drew upon clinical symptoms, serum thyroxine and TRAb, thyroid ultrasound and orbital computed tomography. TCR beta CDR3 region amplification was performed from RNA transcripts. The HTBI primer set was used in a first-round RT-PCR of the TCR CDR3. TCRdb re-called the multiplex PCR reads through MiXCR, storing one row per CDR3 protein. The table lists about 560,000 distinct CDR3 sequences, just over 45% of them singletons. V trimming: 7 bases; J trimming: 5 bases; junction bases outside the gene matches: 10. This CDR3 is built from 14 residues. In germline, CDR1 is SGHRS, CDR2 YFSETQ.

The sample was peripheral blood or thyroid tissue (not recorded which). This sequence joins TRBV5-1 and TRBJ2-7; 9 bases map to TRBD1. This TCR came from a woman younger than 30 with Graves' hyperthyroidism. For the CDR3, the DNA is TGCGCCAGCTCTTTGGGACAGGGAGTCCACGAGCAGTACTTC. This codes for CASSLGQGVHEQYF.